This T cell receptor beta chain was profiled in a study of CD8+CD57+ T cells in acquired aplastic anemia. At the level of the study: The study obtained an average of about 3.4 ug of DNA from sorted CD4+ and CD8+ cells. The study's findings and limits: Patients and controls shared 25 to 35 CD8+ CDR3 sequences, which appeared highly expressed in patients and within their immunodominant clones.

The length of the CDR3 is 13 residues. CDR1 and CDR2 (germline): SNHLY, FYNNEI. V lost 5 bases to trimming and J lost 5 bases, with 10 bases between them. Both TCR beta VDJ combination and CDR3 sequence profiling were carried out. Genomic DNA was the template for this profiling. TCRdb redid the calling of the reads with MiXCR, one entry per CDR3 protein. The table includes around 180,000 distinct CDR3 sequences, just under 65% detected once. Remarks on this clonotype: Its antigen is still unknown.

The sequence derives from a human donor in good health. The rearrangement joins TRBV2 to TRBJ2-1; D gene ambiguous. The sequenced sample was sorted CD4+, CD8+, or CD8+CD57+ T cells (not recorded which) from PBMCs. CDR3 DNA: TGTGCCAGCAGTAAACTTCGCAACAATGAGCAGTTCTTC. Translated: CASSKLRNNEQFF.